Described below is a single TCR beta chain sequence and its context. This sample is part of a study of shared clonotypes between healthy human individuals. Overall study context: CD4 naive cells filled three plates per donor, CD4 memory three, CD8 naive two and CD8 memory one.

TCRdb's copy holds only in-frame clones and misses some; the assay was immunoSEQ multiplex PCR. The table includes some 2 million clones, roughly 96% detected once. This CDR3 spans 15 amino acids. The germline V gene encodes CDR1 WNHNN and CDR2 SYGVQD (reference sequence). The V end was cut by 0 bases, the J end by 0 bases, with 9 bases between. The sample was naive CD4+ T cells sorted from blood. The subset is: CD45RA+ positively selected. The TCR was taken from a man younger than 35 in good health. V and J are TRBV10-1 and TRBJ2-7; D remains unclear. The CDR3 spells CASSESRESSYEQYF. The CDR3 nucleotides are TGCGCCAGCAGTGAGTCTCGAGAAAGCTCCTACGAGCAGTACTTC.